This T cell receptor beta chain is from a study of T cells in localized non-small cell lung cancer. Study conclusions and caveats: Clonality of T cells reached its maximum in uninvolved adjacent lung, surpassing tumor. Since sequencing was restricted to only one region of the tumor, intratumor heterogeneity remains a possibility. The study detected a median approximately 54 of the top 100 tumor clones in adjacent lung. Higher adjacent-lung clonality was associated with shorter survival.

Some clones are missing from TCRdb's copy, which holds only in-frame ones; the method was immunoSEQ multiplex PCR. The sample contains 58,000 or so clones, around 90% of which appear only once. Turning to this clone: Its antigen is unknown.

V was trimmed by 4 bases and J by 1 base, leaving 10 bases between them. CDR3 length: 14 amino acids. The germline V gene encodes CDR1 MDHEN and CDR2 SYDVKM. V is TRBV28 and J is TRBJ1-2, with a weak D call TRBD1 (6 bases). The sample consisted of peripheral blood, taken before any cancer treatment. The sequence came from a woman aged 40 to 75 with stage I lung adenocarcinoma. The CDR3 is CASSSQGINYGYTF. In nucleotides, the CDR3 is TGTGCCAGCAGTTCTCAGGGGATTAACTATGGCTACACCTTC.